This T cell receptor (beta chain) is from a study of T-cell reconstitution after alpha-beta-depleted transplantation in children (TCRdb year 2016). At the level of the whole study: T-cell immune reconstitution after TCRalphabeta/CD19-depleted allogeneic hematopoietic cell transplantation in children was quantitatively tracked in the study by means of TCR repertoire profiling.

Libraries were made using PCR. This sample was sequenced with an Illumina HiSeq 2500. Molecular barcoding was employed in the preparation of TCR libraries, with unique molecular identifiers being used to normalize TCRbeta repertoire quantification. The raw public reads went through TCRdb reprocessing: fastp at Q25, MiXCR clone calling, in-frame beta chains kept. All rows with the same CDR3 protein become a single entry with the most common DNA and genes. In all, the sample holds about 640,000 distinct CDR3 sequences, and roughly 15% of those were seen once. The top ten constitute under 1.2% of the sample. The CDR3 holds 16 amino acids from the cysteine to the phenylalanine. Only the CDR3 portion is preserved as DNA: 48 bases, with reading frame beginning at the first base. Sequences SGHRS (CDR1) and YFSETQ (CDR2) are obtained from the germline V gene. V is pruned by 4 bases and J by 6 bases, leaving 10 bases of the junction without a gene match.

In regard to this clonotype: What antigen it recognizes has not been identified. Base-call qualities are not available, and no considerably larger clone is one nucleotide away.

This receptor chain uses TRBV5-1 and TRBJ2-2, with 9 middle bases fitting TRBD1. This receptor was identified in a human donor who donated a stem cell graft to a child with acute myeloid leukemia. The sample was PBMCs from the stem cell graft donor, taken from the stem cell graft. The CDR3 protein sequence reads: CASSPSGTGRPGELFF. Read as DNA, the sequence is TGCGCCAGCAGCCCCTCGGGGACAGGGAGACCCGGGGAGCTGTTTTTT.